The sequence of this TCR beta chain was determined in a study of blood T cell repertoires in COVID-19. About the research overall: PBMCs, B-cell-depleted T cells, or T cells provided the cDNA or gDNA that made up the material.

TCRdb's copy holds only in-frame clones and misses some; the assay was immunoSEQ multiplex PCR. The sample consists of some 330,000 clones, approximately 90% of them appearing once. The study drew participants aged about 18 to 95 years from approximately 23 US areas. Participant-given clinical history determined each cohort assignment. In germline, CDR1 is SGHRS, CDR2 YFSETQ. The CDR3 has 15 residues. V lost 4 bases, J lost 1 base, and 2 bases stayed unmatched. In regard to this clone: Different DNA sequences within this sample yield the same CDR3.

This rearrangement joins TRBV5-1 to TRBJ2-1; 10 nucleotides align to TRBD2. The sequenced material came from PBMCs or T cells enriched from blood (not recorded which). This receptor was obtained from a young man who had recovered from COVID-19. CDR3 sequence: CASSPLAGSYNEQFF. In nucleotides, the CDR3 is TGCGCCAGCAGCCCACTAGCGGGGTCCTACAATGAGCAGTTCTTC.